This T cell receptor (beta chain) was recovered during a study of T cell repertoires in cytomegalovirus infection. Study conclusions and caveats: HLA-C-restricted CMV-specific TCR beta clonotypes were dominant in the ex vivo response.

This clonotype has more than one count but fewer than ten. Its target is not known. TCRdb reprocessed the reads with MiXCR, giving one entry per CDR3 protein. The data contain about 770,000 distinct CDR3 sequences, almost 30% of them singletons. Per the germline V gene, CDR1 is SGHRS and CDR2 is YFSETQ. V lost 0 bases and J lost 0; bases outside the gene matches: 2. The CDR3 is made up of 16 amino acids. The gene calls are TRBV5-1 and TRBJ2-5; 10 bases fit TRBD2. The input for sequencing was cultured CD8+ T cells from PBMCs, taken from culture after CMV antigen stimulation. This clonotype originated in a human donor in good health (CMV status not recorded). Some clones in this sample may be carry-over from other donors' samples. The CDR3 coding sequence is TGCGCCAGCAGCTTGGGTACTAGCGGGAACCAAGAGACCCAGTACTTC. Amino acid sequence: CASSLGTSGNQETQYF.